One and the same sample provided the 22 T cell receptor beta chains below, sequenced in a study of regulatory T cells in long-lasting Graves disease. Time point here: newly diagnosed GD, antithyroid drugs for less than 3 months. There was RNA extracted from PBMCs, and the TCR library was made from it. The authors built TCR beta libraries using iRepertoire HTBI primers and Arm-PCR of CDR3 regions. TCRdb analysed the multiplex PCR reads with MiXCR anew, one entry per CDR3 protein. The sample gives fewer than 650,000 distinct CDR3 sequences, approximately 15% of which show up once; 15% to 20% is in the top ten. These sequences were also reported in another study, on T cells in Graves' hyperthyroidism and ophthalmopathy.

The starting material was peripheral blood mononuclear cells (PBMCs), obtained at new diagnosis, from a patient treated with antithyroid drugs. The receptors stem from a woman in her twenties or thirties with Graves disease.

The table lists this clonotype with a few counts. The CDR3: CASKGAGAGGFLSYNEQFF. The CDR3 nucleotides read TGTGCCAGTAAGGGGGCCGGAGCGGGAGGCTTCCTGTCCTACAATGAGCAGTTCTTC. The rearrangement uses TRBV19 and TRBJ2-1, with 9 bases that match TRBD2. The CDR3 contains 19 residues. Germline V gene sequence: CDR1 LNHDA, CDR2 SQIVND (reference sequence). V was pared by 7 bases and J by 1 base, with 17 bases of the junction left unmatched.

This chain connects TRBV28 to TRBJ2-1; unclear D gene. Germline loops: CDR1 MDHEN, CDR2 SYDVKM. The CDR3 is made up of 19 amino acids. V dropped 6 bases and J dropped 5 bases, with 29 bases sitting between them. The CDR3 is CASSPRSYLTPLTDNEQFF. The CDR3 DNA sequence: TGTGCCAGCAGCCCCCGGTCCTACTTAACACCCCTTACTGACAATGAGCAGTTCTTC.

This clonotype was seen only a few times. The chain employs TRBV7-2 and TRBJ1-3; the D is unclear. The ends were cut back, 0 bases at V and 3 bases at J, with 6 bases in the middle. The CDR3 contains 14 residues. Germline assignment: CDR1 SGHTA and CDR2 FQGNSA. The CDR3 here is CASSLAGVGNTIYF. The CDR3 region has the DNA TGTGCCAGCAGCTTAGCCGGGGTTGGAAACACCATATATTTT.

This clonotype was seen at least ten times. The rearrangement joins TRBV6-9 to TRBJ1-2; no definite D call. Germline V lookup: CDR1 MNHGY, CDR2 SVAAGI. The V gene lost 3 bases and the J gene lost 5 bases, with 16 bases spanning the gap. The CDR3 has 15 residues. The CDR3 nucleotides read TGTGCCAGCAGTTACTCGAAAGCGGTGGTGTATGGCTACACCTTC. This gives the protein CASSYSKAVVYGYTF.

This clonotype was observed at least ten times. The genes are TRBV28 and TRBJ1-5, with D possibly TRBD1 on 6 matching bases. Trimming took 4 bases from V and 3 from J, leaving 13 bases between them. This CDR3 region has 15 residues. CDR1 and CDR2 from the germline V gene are MDHEN and SYDVKM. CDR3 coding DNA: TGTGCCAGCAGTTCCTCAGGGGCCTTCAATCAGCCCCAGCATTTT. Its translation is CASSSSGAFNQPQHF.

The J gene is TRBJ1-2, the V gene TRBV5-1; 11 positions agree with TRBD1. In germline, CDR1 is SGHRS, CDR2 YFSETQ. The CDR3 has 15 amino acids. V was clipped by 1 base and J by 6 bases; unmatched bases: 5. CDR3 residues: CASSLRGTGGNGYTF. The DNA of the CDR3 is TGCGCCAGCAGCTTGCGAGGGACAGGGGGAAATGGCTACACCTTC.

V is TRBV6-5 and J is TRBJ2-1, with 11 bases that match TRBD2. The CDR3 totals 19 residues. The V gene's germline CDR1 is MNHEY and CDR2 SVGAGI. V lost 4 bases to trimming and J lost 7 bases; unmatched junction nucleotides: 18. CDR3 coding DNA: TGTGCCAGCAGTTCCCCAGCGCTGGTAGCGGGAGGGCCGGGTAATGAGCAGTTCTTC. It translates to CASSSPALVAGGPGNEQFF.

V usage is TRBV6-1 and J usage is TRBJ2-7; no firm D call. The CDR3 has 18 residues. The V gene lost 8 bases and the J gene lost 2 bases, with 28 bases spanning the gap. Germline CDR1 MNHNS, CDR2 SASEGT. The CDR3 is CASRIQPFSTEGPYEQYF. The CDR3 DNA sequence: TGTGCCAGCCGGATACAGCCCTTTAGTACTGAAGGCCCCTACGAGCAGTACTTC.

This clonotype was seen repeatedly, ten times or more. In DNA form, the CDR3 reads TGTGCCAGCAGGGATCCGGGAGGGGAAAAACTGTTTTTT. Amino acid sequence: CASRDPGGEKLFF. The V call is TRBV6-1, the J call TRBJ1-4; the D is unclear. This CDR3 spans 13 amino acids. Trimming pared 6 bases from V and 8 bases from J, leaving 13 bases between. Germline V gene lookup returns CDR1 MNHNS and CDR2 SASEGT.

V usage is TRBV10-3 and J usage is TRBJ2-3; a possible D gene is TRBD1 (6 bases). The CDR3 has 13 residues. Looked up from germline, CDR1 is ENHRY and CDR2 is SYGVKD. V was pared by 6 bases and J by 1 base, with 8 bases between. CDR3 coding DNA: TGTGCCATCAGCAGGACAGGCACAGATACGCAGTATTTT. Translated, it gives CAISRTGTDTQYF.

This clonotype has at least ten counts. The chain is built from TRBV7-3 and TRBJ2-3; D is possibly TRBD2 (6 bases). The CDR3 consists of 14 residues. The germline V gene has CDR1 SGHTA and CDR2 FQGTGA. Trimming shortened V by 4 bases and J by 3 bases, and 11 bases separated the two germline ends. The CDR3 protein is CASSWTGGTDTQYF. In DNA, the CDR3 is TGTGCCAGCAGCTGGACTGGAGGGACAGATACGCAGTATTTT.

This clonotype appeared many times. The V call is TRBV20-1, the J call TRBJ1-1; D ambiguous. Trimming pared 2 bases from V and 1 base from J, leaving 5 bases between. This CDR3 has 12 amino acids. CDR1 DFQATT and CDR2 SNEGSKA come from the germline V gene (reference sequence). CDR3 nucleotide sequence: TGCAGTGCTAGACCGGGGAACACTGAAGCTTTCTTT. Protein sequence: CSARPGNTEAFF.

The gene calls are TRBV13 and TRBJ2-1; TRBD1 might be the D (8 bases). With 7 bases removed from V and 9 bases from J, the gap between germline ends came to 22 bases. Germline V gene lookup returns CDR1 PRHDT and CDR2 FYEKMQ (reference sequence). This CDR3 is built from 15 residues. Here the CDR3 reads CASNTERTGRAEQFF. CDR3 sequence (DNA): TGTGCCAGCAACACCGAAAGGACAGGGAGGGCTGAGCAGTTCTTC.

The table lists this clonotype with a few counts. The rearrangement joins TRBV13 to TRBJ2-2; 10 bases fit TRBD2. V shed 4 bases, J shed 5 bases, and the junction held 1 base outside the gene matches. The CDR3 is 14 amino acids. Germline V lookup: CDR1 PRHDT, CDR2 FYEKMQ (reference sequence). CDR3 protein: CASSWTSGTGELFF. DNA for the CDR3: TGTGCCAGCAGCTGGACTAGCGGTACCGGGGAGCTGTTTTTT. The full variable domain, its missing parts supplied by reference TRBV13 and TRBJ2-2, is AAGVIQSPRHLIKEKRETATLKCYPIPRHDTVYWYQQGPGQDPQFLISFYEKMQSDKGSIPDRFSAQQFSDYHSELNMSSLELGDSALYFCASSWTSGTGELFFGEGSRLTVL.

This clonotype was recorded at least ten times. The chain couples TRBV12-3 or TRBV12-4 to TRBJ1-6; 8 bases fit TRBD1. J gave up 10 bases and V 6 bases, and 11 bases lay outside the gene matches. The CDR3 loop spans 15 amino acids. The CDR3 DNA sequence: TGTGCCAGCAGCCGATCGACAGGGGCCGGATCACCCCTCCACTTT. Translated: CASSRSTGAGSPLHF.

For the CDR3, the DNA is TGCAGCGTTGCGGGCCGGGACAGGGGGTTTTTCGAGCAGTACTTC. Protein sequence: CSVAGRDRGFFEQYF. The chain employs TRBV29-1 and TRBJ2-7; 11 bases fit TRBD1. The ends lost 4 bases at V and 6 bases at J; junction bases unmatched: 11. Germline V CDR1 and CDR2: SQVTM, ANQGSEA. The CDR3 has 15 residues.

This clonotype was found many times. The rearrangement joins TRBV28 to TRBJ2-1; weak D call: TRBD2 (5 bases). The ends were cut back, 8 bases at V and 0 bases at J, with 17 bases in the middle. The germline V gene encodes CDR1 MDHEN and CDR2 SYDVKM. The length of the CDR3 is 16 residues. CDR3 loop: CASSTIGVRSYNEQFF. Written as DNA, the CDR3 is TGTGCCAGCTCTACAATCGGGGTTCGCTCCTACAATGAGCAGTTCTTC.

This clonotype was found many times. The chain has TRBV7-2 and TRBJ2-2; possible D gene TRBD2, 7 bases. The CDR3 runs 15 residues. Trimming left V 4 bases short and J 8 bases short, with 17 bases between. Germline CDR1 and CDR2: SGHTA and FQGNSA. CDR3 DNA sequence: TGTGCCAGCAGCTCTCGAGGGGGAGGGTTAGGGGAGCTGTTTTTT. Amino acids: CASSSRGGGLGELFF. Complete variable domain (other parts from reference TRBV7-2 and TRBJ2-2): GAGVSQSPSNKVTEKGKDVELRCDPISGHTALYWYRQSLGQGLEFLIYFQGNSAPDKSGLPSDRFSAERTGGSVSTLTIQRTQQEDSAVYLCASSSRGGGLGELFFGEGSRLTVL.

The chain carries TRBV7-8 and TRBJ2-2; D may correspond to TRBD1 or TRBD2 (5 bases each). The germline CDR1 and CDR2 sequences are SGHVS and FQNEAQ. The CDR3 runs 14 residues. The V gene lost 8 bases and the J gene lost 0 bases, with 10 bases spanning the gap. Here the CDR3 reads CASRGTTNTGELFF. Written as DNA, the CDR3 is TGTGCCAGCCGGGGCACGACGAACACCGGGGAGCTGTTTTTT.

This sequence joins TRBV3-1 and TRBJ1-1; the D is unclear. Germline lookup yields CDR1 LGHDT and CDR2 YNNKEL (reference sequence). The CDR3 runs 14 residues. Trimming shortened V by 4 bases and J by 4 bases, and 13 bases separated the two germline ends. The DNA of the CDR3 is TGTGCCAGCAGCCTAAGGCTAGCGGCCACTGAAGCTTTCTTT. It yields the protein CASSLRLAATEAFF.

This clonotype has a count of ten or more. The chain has TRBV7-3 and TRBJ2-5; D ambiguous. V was clipped by 1 base and J by 4 bases, with 16 bases between them. CDR1 and CDR2 from the germline V gene are SGHTA and FQGTGA. CDR3 length: 16 residues. The CDR3 protein is CASSLNPAGPAETQYF. The CDR3 DNA follows: TGTGCCAGCAGCTTAAATCCTGCCGGGCCGGCAGAGACCCAGTACTTC.

This clonotype was found many times. V gene TRBV2 combines with J gene TRBJ1-4; TRBD1 is a possible D gene (6 bases). Looked up from germline, CDR1 is SNHLY and CDR2 is FYNNEI. With 8 bases removed from V and 8 bases from J, the gap between germline ends came to 15 bases. This CDR3 has 13 residues. The CDR3 nucleotides read TGTGCCAGCGAGGGGGGATCCGCGGAAAAACTGTTTTTT. Amino acid sequence: CASEGGSAEKLFF.